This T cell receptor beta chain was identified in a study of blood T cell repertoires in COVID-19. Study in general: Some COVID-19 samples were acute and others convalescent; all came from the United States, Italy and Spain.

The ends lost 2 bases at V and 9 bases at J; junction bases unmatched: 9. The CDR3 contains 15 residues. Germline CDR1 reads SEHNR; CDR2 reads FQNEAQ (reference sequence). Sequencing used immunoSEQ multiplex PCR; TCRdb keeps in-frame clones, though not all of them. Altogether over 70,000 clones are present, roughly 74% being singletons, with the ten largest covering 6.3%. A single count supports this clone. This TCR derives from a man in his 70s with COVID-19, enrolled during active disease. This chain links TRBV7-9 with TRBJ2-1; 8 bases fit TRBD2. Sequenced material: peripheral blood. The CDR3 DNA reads TGTGCCAGCAGCTTAAGTCGGGGGGGATGGAGTGAGCAGTTCTTC. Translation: CASSLSRGGWSEQFF. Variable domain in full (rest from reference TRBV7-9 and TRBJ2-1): DTGVSQNPRHKITKRGQNVTFRCDPISEHNRLYWYRQTLGQGPEFLTYFQNEAQLEKSRLLSDRFSAERPKGSFSTLEIQRTEQGDSAMYLCASSLSRGGWSEQFFGPGTRLTVL.